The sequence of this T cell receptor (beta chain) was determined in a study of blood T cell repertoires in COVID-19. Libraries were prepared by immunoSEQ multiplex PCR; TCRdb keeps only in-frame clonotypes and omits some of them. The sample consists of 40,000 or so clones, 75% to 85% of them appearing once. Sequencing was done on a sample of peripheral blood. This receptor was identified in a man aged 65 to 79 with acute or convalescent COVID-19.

The CDR3, as DNA: TGCAGCGTGGCCGGGACAGGGGGAAGACATGGCTCCTACGAGCAGTACTTC. Amino acids: CSVAGTGGRHGSYEQYF. The rearrangement uses TRBV29-1 and TRBJ2-7, with 11 nucleotides matching TRBD1. This CDR3 is 17 amino acids long. V dropped 6 bases and J dropped 0; count of bases not matched to a gene: 13. Germline V gives CDR1 SQVTM, CDR2 ANQGSEA.